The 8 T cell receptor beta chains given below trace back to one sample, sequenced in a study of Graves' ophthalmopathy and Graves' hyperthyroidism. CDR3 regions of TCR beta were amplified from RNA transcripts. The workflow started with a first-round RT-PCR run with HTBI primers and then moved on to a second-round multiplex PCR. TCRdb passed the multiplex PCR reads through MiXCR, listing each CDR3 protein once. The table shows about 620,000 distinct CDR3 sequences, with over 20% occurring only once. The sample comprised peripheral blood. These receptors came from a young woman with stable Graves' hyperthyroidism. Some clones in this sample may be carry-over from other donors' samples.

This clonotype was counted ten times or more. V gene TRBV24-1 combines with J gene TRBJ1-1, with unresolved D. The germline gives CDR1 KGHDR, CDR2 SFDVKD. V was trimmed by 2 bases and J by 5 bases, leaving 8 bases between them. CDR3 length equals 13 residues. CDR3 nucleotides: TGTGCCACCAGTGATTCGGCCTGGACTGAAGCTTTCTTT. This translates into CATSDSAWTEAFF.

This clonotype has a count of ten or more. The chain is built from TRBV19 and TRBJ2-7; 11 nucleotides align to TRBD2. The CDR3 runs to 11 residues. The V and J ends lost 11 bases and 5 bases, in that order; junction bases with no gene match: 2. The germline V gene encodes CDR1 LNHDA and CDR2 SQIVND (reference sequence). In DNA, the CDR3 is TGTGCCGTGGGACTAGCGGACGAGCAGTACTTC. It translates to CAVGLADEQYF.

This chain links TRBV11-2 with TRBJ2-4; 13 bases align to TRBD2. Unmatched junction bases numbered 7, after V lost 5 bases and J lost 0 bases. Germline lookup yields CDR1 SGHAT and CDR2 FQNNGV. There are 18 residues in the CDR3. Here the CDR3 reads CASSPRTSGGLAKNIQYF. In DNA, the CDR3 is TGTGCCAGCAGCCCCCGGACTAGCGGGGGACTAGCCAAAAACATTCAGTACTTC. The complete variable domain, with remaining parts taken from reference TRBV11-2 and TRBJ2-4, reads EAGVAQSPRYKIIEKRQSVAFWCNPISGHATLYWYQQILGQGPKLLIQFQNNGVVDDSQLPKDRFSAERLKGVDSTLKIQPAKLEDSAVYLCASSPRTSGGLAKNIQYFGAGTRLSVL.

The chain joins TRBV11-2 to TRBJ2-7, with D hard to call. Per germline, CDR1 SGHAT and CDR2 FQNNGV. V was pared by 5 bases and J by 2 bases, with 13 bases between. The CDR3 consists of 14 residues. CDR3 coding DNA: TGTGCCAGCAGCCCACCCGTGGTTCCCTACGAGCAGTACTTC. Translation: CASSPPVVPYEQYF.

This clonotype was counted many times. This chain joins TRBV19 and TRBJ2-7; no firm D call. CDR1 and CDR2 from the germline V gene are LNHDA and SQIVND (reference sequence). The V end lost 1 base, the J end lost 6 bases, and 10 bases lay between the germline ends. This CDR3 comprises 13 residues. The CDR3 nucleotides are TGTGCCAGTAGTATAGTACCCCTCAGCGAGCAGTACTTC. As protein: CASSIVPLSEQYF.

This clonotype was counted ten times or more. CDR3 loop: CSVLAEGNTIYF. The DNA of the CDR3 is TGCAGCGTTTTGGCAGAAGGAAACACCATATATTTT. This chain links TRBV29-1 with TRBJ1-3; no clear D gene. V was shortened by 5 bases and J by 4 bases, with 9 bases between the two germline ends. Germline V gene lookup returns CDR1 SQVTM and CDR2 ANQGSEA. CDR3 length: 12 residues.

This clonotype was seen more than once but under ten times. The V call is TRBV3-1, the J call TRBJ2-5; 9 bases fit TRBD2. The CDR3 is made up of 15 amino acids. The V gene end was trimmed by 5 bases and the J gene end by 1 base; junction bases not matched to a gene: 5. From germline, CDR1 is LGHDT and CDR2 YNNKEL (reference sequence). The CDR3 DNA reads TGTGCCAGCAGCTTTACGACTAGCGGCCAAGAGACCCAGTACTTC. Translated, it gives CASSFTTSGQETQYF.

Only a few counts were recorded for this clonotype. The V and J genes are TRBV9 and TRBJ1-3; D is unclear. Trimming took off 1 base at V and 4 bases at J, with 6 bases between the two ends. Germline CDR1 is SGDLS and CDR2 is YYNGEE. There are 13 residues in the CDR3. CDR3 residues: CASSVQIGNTIYF. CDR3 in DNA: TGTGCCAGCAGCGTACAGATCGGAAACACCATATATTTT.